This T cell receptor beta chain was observed in a study of blood T cell repertoires in COVID-19. Study context: Sites across the United States, Italy and Spain contributed samples from acute and convalescent COVID-19. The analysed material was cDNA or gDNA that came from T cells, B-cell-depleted T cells, or PBMCs.

Original processing methods: The authors estimated nucleated cell counts from reference gene primer amplification. This table comes from immunoSEQ multiplex PCR, and its TCRdb copy is limited to in-frame clones, with some not included. V and J calls and clone size are given by that table; D and trimming were obtained from the DNA. Seen here are about 90,000 clones, 65% to 85% observed once, and the top ten hold approximately 34%. The length of the CDR3 is 15 residues. Germline V gives CDR1 SQVTM, CDR2 ANQGSEA. The ends were cut back, 1 base at V and 9 bases at J, with 19 bases in the middle. The origin of this receptor is a woman older than 75 with active or convalescent COVID-19. Material: peripheral blood. This chain links TRBV29-1 with TRBJ2-4, with D tentatively TRBD1 (6 bases). CDR3 nucleotide sequence: TGCAGCGTTGAAGTTGTTAGTAGGGGGACGGGCATTCAGTACTTC. Residues: CSVEVVSRGTGIQYF.